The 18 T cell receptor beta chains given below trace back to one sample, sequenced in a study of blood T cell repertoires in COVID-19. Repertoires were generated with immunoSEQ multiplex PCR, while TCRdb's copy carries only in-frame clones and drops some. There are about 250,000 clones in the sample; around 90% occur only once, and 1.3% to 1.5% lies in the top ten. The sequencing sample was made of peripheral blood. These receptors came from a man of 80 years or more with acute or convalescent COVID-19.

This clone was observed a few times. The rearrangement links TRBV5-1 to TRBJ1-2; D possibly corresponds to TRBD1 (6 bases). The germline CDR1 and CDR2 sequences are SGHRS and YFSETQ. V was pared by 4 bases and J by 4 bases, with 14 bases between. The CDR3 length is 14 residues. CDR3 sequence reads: CASSPSGTSYGYTF. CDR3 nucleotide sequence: TGCGCCAGCAGCCCTTCCGGGACAAGCTATGGCTACACCTTC.

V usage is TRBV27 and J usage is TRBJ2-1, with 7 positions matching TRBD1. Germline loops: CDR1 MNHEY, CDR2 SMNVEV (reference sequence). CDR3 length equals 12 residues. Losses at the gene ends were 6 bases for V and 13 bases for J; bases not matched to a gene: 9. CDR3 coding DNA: TGTGCCAGCAGCTATATAGGGACAGTTCAGTTCTTC. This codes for CASSYIGTVQFF.

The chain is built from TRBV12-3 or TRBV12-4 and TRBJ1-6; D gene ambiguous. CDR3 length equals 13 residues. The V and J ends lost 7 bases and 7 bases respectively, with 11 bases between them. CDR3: CASTLGGNSPLHF. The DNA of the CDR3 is TGTGCCAGCACCCTGGGAGGGAATTCACCCCTCCACTTT.

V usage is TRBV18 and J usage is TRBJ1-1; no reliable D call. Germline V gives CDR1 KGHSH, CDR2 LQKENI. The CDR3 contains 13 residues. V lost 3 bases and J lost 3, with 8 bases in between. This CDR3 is CASSPDIDTEAFF. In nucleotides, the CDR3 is TGTGCCAGCTCACCCGACATCGACACTGAAGCTTTCTTT.

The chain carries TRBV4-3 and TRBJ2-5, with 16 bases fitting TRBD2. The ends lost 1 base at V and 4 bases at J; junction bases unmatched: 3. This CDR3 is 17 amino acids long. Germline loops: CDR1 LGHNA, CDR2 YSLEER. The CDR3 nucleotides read TGCGCCAGCAGCCAAGCGGGACTAGCGGGGGGGCGAGAGACCCAGTACTTC. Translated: CASSQAGLAGGRETQYF.

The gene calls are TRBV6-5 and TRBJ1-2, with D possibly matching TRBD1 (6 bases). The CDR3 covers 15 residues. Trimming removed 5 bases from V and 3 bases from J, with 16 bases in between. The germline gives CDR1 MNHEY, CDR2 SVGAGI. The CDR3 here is CASSSSRGGDYGYTF. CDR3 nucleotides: TGTGCCAGCAGTAGTTCGCGGGGGGGCGACTATGGCTACACCTTC.

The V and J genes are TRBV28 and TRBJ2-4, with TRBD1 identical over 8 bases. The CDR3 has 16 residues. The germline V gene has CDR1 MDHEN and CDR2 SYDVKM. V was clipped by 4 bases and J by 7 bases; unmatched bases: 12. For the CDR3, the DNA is TGTGCCAGCAGTTCTGGAAGTGGACAGGGTTGGAACATTCAGTACTTC. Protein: CASSSGSGQGWNIQYF.

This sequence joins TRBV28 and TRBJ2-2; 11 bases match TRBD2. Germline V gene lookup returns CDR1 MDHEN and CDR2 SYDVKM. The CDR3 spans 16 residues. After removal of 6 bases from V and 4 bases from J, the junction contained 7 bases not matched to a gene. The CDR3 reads CASSLPGTSGTGELFF. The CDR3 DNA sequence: TGTGCCAGCAGCCTCCCCGGGACTAGCGGCACCGGGGAGCTGTTTTTT.

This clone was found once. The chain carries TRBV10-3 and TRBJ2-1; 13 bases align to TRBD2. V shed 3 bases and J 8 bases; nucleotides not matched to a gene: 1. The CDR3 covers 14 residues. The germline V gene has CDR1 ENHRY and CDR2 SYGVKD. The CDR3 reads CAISDGLAGDEQFF. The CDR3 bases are TGTGCCATCAGTGATGGACTAGCGGGAGATGAGCAGTTCTTC.

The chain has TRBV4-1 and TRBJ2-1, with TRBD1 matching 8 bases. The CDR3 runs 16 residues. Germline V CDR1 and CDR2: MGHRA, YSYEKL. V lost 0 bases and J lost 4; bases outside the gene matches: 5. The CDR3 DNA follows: TGCGCCAGCAGCCAAGATTGGACAGGGATATACAATGAGCAGTTCTTC. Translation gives CASSQDWTGIYNEQFF.

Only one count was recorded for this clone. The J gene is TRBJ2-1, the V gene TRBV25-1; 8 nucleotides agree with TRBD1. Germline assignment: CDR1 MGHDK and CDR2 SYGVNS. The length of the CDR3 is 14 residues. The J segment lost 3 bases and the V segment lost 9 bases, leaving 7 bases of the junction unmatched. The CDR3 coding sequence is TGTGCCAGTAACCAGGGGGCCATCTACAATGAGCAGTTCTTC. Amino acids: CASNQGAIYNEQFF.

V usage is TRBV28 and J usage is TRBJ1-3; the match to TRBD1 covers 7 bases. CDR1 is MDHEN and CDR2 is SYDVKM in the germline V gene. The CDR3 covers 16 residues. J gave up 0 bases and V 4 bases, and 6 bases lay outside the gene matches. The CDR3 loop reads CASSSTGAPSGNTIYF. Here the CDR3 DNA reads TGTGCCAGCAGTTCAACAGGGGCGCCCTCTGGAAACACCATATATTTT.

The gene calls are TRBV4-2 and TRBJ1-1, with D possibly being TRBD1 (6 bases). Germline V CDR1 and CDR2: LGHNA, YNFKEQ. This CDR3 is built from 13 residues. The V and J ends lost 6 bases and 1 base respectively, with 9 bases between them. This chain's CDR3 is CASRQGENTEAFF. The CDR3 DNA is TGTGCCAGCAGACAGGGAGAGAACACTGAAGCTTTCTTT.

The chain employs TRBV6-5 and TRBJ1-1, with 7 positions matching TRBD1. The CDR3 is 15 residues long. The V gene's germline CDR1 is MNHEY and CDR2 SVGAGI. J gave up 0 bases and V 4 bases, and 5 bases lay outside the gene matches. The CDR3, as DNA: TGTGCCAGCAGTTCCCGGGACAGCATGAACACTGAAGCTTTCTTT. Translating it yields CASSSRDSMNTEAFF.

CDR3 bases: TGTGCCAGCAGCCTCCCGGGACTGGAAGAGACCCAGTACTTC. Translated: CASSLPGLEETQYF. The rearrangement links TRBV14 to TRBJ2-5; a weak D match, TRBD2 (6 bases). This CDR3 spans 14 amino acids. V was clipped by 4 bases and J by 3 bases, with 12 bases between them. CDR1 is SGHDN, CDR2 FVKESK, per germline.

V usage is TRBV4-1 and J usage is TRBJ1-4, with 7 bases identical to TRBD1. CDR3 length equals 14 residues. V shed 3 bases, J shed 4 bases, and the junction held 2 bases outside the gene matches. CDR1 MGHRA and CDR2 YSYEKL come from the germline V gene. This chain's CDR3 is CASSQGQNNEKLFF. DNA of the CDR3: TGCGCCAGCAGCCAGGGACAGAATAATGAAAAACTGTTTTTT.

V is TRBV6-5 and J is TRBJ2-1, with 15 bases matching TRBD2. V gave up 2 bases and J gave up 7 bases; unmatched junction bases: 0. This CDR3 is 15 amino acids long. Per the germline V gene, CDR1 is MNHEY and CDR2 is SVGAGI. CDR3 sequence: CASSYGTSGRNEQFF. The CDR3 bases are TGTGCCAGCAGTTACGGGACTAGCGGGAGGAATGAGCAGTTCTTC.

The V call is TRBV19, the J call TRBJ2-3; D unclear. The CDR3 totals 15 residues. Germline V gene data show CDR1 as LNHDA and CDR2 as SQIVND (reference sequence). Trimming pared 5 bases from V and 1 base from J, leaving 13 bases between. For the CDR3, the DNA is TGTGCCAGTAGTCGTCTAGGTGGCGGCACAGATACGCAGTATTTT. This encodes CASSRLGGGTDTQYF. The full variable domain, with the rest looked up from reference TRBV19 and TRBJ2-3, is DGGITQSPKYLFRKEGQNVTLSCEQNLNHDAMYWYRQDPGQGLRLIYYSQIVNDFQKGDIAEGYSVSREKKESFPLTVTSAQKNPTAFYLCASSRLGGGTDTQYFGPGTRLTVL.